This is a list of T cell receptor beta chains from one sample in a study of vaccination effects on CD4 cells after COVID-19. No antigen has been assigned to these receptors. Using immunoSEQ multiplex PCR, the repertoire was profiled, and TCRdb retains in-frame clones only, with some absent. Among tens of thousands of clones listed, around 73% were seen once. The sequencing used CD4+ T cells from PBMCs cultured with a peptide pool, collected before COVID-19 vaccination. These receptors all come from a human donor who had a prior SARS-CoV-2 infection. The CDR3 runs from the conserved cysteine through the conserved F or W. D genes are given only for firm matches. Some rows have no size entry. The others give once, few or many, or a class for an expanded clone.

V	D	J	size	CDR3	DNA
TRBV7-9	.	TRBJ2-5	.	CASSLASETQYF	TGTGCCAGCAGCCTAGCGTCAGAGACCCAGTACTTC
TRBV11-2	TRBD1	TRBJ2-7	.	CASSSSPDRGPYEQYF	TGTGCCAGCAGCTCCTCCCCAGATAGGGGGCCCTACGAGCAGTACTTC
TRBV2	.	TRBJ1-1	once	CASSEASRDEAFF	TGTGCCAGCAGTGAAGCGTCGCGGGATGAAGCTTTCTTT
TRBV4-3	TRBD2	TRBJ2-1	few	CASSQTGTSGTSRHNEQFF	TGCGCCAGCAGCCAAACCGGGACTAGCGGGACCTCCCGTCACAATGAGCAGTTCTTC
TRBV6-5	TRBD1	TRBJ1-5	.	CASTGTGGQPQHF	TGTGCCAGCACGGGGACAGGCGGACAGCCCCAGCATTTT
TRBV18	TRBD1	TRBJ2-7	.	CASSLGTALYRYEQYF	TGTGCCAGCTCACTAGGGACAGCTCTATATCGATACGAGCAGTACTTC
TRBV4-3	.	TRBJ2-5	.	CASSQESFRGTPGPQETQYF	TGCGCCAGCAGCCAAGAATCGTTTAGAGGGACGCCAGGGCCTCAAGAGACCCAGTACTTC
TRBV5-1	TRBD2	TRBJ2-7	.	CASSLVPGGPGEQYF	TGCGCCAGCAGCTTGGTACCGGGAGGGCCAGGAGAGCAGTACTTC
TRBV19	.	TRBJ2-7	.	CASSADIGYEQYF	TGTGCCAGTAGTGCAGACATAGGCTACGAGCAGTACTTC
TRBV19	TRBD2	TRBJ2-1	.	CASSMRLAGTIEGNEQFF	TGTGCCAGTAGTATGAGGCTAGCGGGAACGATAGAGGGCAATGAGCAGTTCTTC
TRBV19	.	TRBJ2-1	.	CASSIGNAYNEQFF	TGTGCCAGTAGCATCGGGAACGCTTACAATGAGCAGTTCTTC
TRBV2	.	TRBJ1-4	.	CASRRGSTNEKLFF	TGTGCCAGCAGACGTGGATCAACTAATGAAAAACTGTTTTTT
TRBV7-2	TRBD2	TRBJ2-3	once	CASSFSGGRQYF	TGTGCCAGCAGCTTTAGCGGGGGGAGGCAGTATTTT
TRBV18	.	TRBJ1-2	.	CASSHDPRDYYGYTF	TGTGCCAGCTCCCACGATCCACGTGACTATTATGGCTACACCTTC
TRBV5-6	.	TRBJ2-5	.	CASSLQGATETQYF	TGTGCCAGCAGCTTACAGGGTGCGACGGAGACCCAGTACTTC
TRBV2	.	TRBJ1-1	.	CASSVLRNTEAFF	TGTGCCAGCAGTGTTCTGAGGAACACTGAAGCTTTCTTT
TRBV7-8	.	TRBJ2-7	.	CASSLESMSSYEQYF	TGTGCCAGCAGCTTAGAGTCTATGAGCTCCTACGAGCAGTACTTC
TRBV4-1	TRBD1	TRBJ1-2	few	CASSLDRGHGYTF	TGCGCCAGCAGCCTGGACAGGGGGCACGGCTACACCTTC
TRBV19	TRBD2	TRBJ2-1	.	CASSPRSGSLNEQFF	TGTGCCAGTAGTCCGAGAAGCGGGAGTTTAAATGAGCAGTTCTTC
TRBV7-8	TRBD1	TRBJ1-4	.	CASSSRGTGINEKLFF	TGTGCCAGCAGCTCGAGAGGGACAGGGATAAATGAAAAACTGTTTTTT
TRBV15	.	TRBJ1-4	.	CATSVRTLNEKLFF	TGTGCCACCAGCGTAAGGACCCTTAATGAAAAACTGTTTTTT
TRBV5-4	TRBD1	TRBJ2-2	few	CASSPRTGIGTGELFF	TGTGCCAGCAGCCCACGGACAGGGATCGGCACCGGGGAGCTGTTTTTT
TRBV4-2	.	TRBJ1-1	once	CASSQVLRGTEAFF	TGTGCCAGCAGCCAAGTTTTACGGGGAACTGAAGCTTTCTTT
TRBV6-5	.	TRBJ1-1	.	CASSRQGPMNTEAFF	TGTGCCAGCAGTCGTCAGGGGCCGATGAACACTGAAGCTTTCTTT
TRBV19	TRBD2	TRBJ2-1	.	CASSISRLAAYNEQFF	TGTGCCAGTAGTATATCAAGACTAGCGGCCTACAATGAGCAGTTCTTC
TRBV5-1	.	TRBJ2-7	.	CASSLEDSTYEQYF	TGCGCCAGCAGCTTGGAGGACAGTACCTACGAGCAGTACTTC
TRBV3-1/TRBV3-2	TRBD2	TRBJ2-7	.	CASSRRGGGVYEQYF	TGTGCCAGCAGCCGGCGTGGCGGGGGGGTTTACGAGCAGTACTTC
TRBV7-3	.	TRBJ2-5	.	CASSLGGSQETQYF	TGTGCCAGCAGTTTAGGGGGGTCCCAAGAGACCCAGTACTTC
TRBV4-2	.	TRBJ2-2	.	CASSQELGRARGELFF	TGTGCCAGCAGCCAAGAGTTGGGGCGAGCCCGCGGGGAGCTGTTTTTT
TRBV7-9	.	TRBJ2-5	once	CASSLGTAPEETQYF	TGTGCCAGCAGCTTAGGGACAGCACCTGAGGAGACCCAGTACTTC
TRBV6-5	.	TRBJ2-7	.	CASSYSHGVRSYEQYF	TGTGCCAGCAGTTACTCGCACGGGGTCCGGTCCTACGAGCAGTACTTC
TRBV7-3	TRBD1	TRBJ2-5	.	CASSPPRTGAVKPGTQYF	TGTGCCAGCAGCCCTCCCCGGACAGGGGCCGTAAAGCCCGGGACCCAGTACTTC